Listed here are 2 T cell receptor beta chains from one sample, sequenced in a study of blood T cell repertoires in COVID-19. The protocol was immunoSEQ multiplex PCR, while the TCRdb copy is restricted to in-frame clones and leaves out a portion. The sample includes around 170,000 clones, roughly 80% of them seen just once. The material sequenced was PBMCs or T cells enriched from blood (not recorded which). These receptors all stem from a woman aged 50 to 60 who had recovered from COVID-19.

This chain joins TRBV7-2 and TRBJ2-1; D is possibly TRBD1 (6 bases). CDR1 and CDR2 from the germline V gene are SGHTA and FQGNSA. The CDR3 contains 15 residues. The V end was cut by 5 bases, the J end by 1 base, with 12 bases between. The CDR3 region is CASSEQGSSYNEQFF. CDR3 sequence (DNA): TGTGCCAGCAGCGAACAGGGCTCTTCCTACAATGAGCAGTTCTTC.

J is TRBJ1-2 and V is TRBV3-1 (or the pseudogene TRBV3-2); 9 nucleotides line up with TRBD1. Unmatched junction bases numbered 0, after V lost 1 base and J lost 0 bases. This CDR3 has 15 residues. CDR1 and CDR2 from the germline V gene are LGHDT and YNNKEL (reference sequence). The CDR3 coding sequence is TGTGCCAGCAGCCAAGGACAGGGGGCTAACTATGGCTACACCTTC. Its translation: CASSQGQGANYGYTF.